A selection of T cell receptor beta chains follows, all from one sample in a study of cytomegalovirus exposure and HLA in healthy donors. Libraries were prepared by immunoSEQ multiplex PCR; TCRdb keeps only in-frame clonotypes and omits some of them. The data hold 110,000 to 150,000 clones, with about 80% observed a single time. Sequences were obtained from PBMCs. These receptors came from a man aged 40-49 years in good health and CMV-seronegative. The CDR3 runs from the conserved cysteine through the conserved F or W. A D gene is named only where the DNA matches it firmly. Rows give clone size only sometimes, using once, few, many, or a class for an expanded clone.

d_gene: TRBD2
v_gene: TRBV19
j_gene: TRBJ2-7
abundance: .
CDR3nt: TGTGCCAGTAGTATACTAGCGGTACAATACGAGCAGTACTTC
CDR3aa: CASSILAVQYEQYF

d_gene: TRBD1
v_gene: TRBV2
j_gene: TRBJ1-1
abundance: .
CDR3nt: TGTGCCAGCAGTGCGGGACAGCCAGGCGTCACTGAAGCTTTCTTT
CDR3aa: CASSAGQPGVTEAFF

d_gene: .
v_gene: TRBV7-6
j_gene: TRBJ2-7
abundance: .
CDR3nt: TGTGCCAGCAGCTCACAACAGGCTCGGCCGCAGTACTTC
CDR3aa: CASSSQQARPQYF

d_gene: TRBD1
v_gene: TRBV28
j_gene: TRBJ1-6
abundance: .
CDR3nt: TGTGCCAGCAGACCAACAGGGGGCGCCTATAATTCACCCCTCCACTTT
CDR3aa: CASRPTGGAYNSPLHF

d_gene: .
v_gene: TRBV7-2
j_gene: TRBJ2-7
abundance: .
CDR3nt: TGTGCCAGCAGCTTTGGGCAGGGTCACCACGAGCAGTACTTC
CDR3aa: CASSFGQGHHEQYF

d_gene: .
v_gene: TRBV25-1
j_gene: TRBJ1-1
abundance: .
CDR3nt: TGTGCCAGCAGCCAGAGGACTGAAGCTTTCTTT
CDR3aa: CASSQRTEAFF

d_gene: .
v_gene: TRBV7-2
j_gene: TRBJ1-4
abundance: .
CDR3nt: TGTGCCAGCAGCTTGGGCTCAGGCAATGAAAAACTGTTTTTT
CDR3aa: CASSLGSGNEKLFF

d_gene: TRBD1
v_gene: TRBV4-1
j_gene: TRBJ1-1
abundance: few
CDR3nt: TGCGCCAGCAGACTCGTTTCCGGGACAGGGAACACTGAAGCTTTCTTT
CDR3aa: CASRLVSGTGNTEAFF

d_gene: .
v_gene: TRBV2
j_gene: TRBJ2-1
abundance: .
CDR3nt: TGTGCCAGCACCGCGGACAGCTACAATGAGCAGTTCTTC
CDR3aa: CASTADSYNEQFF

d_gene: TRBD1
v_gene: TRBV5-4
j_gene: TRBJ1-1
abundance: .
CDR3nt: TGTGCCAGCAGCTTGTTCGGGACAGGGCCCTTGAACACTGAAGCTTTCTTT
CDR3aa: CASSLFGTGPLNTEAFF

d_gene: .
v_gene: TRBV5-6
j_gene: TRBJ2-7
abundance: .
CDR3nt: TGTGCCAGCAGCTTGAACCGACTCTCCTACGAGCAGTACTTC
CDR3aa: CASSLNRLSYEQYF

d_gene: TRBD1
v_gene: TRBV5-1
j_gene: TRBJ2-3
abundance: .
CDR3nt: TGCGCCAGGGGCCGCAGACAGGGATCGAAACCCACAGATACGCAGTATTTT
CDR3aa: CARGRRQGSKPTDTQYF

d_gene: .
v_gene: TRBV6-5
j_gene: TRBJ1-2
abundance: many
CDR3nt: TGTGCCAGCAGGACAGCCTATGGCTACACCTTC
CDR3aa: CASRTAYGYTF

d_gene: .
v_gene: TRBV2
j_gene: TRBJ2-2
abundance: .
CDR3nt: TGTGCCAGCAGTGAATTCCGGAACACCGGGGAGCTGTTTTTT
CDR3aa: CASSEFRNTGELFF

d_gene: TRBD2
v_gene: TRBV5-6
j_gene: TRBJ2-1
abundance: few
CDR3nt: TGTGCCAGCAGCCTCAGCGGGGTCAACTACAATGAGCAGTTCTTC
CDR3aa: CASSLSGVNYNEQFF

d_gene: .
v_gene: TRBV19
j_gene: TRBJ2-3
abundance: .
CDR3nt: TGTGCCAGTAGTATAGGAGGTCGTACAGATACGCAGTATTTT
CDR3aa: CASSIGGRTDTQYF

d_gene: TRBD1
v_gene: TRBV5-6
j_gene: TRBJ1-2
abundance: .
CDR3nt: TGTGCCAGCAGCTGGGACAGGGCGGAAGGCTACACCTTC
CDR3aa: CASSWDRAEGYTF

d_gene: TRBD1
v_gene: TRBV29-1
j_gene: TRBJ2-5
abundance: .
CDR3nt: TGCAGCGTTGAAGGACAGGGGGCAGAGACCCAGTACTTC
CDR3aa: CSVEGQGAETQYF

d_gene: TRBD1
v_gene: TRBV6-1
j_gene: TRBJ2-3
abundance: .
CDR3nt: TGTGCCAGCAGTGGACGGACAGGGAAAACAGATACGCAGTATTTT
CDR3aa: CASSGRTGKTDTQYF

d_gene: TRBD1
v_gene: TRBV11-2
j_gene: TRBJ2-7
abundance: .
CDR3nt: TGTGCCAGCAGCTTAGAGGGACAGGGGGTCCACGAGCAGTACTTC
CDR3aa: CASSLEGQGVHEQYF

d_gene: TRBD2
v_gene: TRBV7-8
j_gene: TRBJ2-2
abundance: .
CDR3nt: TGTGCCAGCAGCTTAGCCCGGGGACTAGCGGGGACAACCGGGGAGCTGTTTTTT
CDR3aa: CASSLARGLAGTTGELFF

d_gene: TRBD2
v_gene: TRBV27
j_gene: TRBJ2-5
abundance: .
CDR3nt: TGTGCCAGCAGTTTATGGGCTAGCGGACAAGAGACCCAGTACTTC
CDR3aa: CASSLWASGQETQYF

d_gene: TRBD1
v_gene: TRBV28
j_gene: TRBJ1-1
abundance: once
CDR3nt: TGTGCCAGCACAGGGGGCACTGAAGCTTTCTTT
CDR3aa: CASTGGTEAFF

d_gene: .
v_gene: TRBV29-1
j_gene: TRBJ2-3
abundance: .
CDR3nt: TGCAGCGTTGACGTCCTCCGCGGAGATACGCAGTATTTT
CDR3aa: CSVDVLRGDTQYF

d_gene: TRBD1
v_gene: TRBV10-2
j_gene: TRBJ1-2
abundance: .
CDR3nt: TGCGCCAGCAGTGAGTCGCGGACAGGAAACTATGGCTACACCTTC
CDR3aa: CASSESRTGNYGYTF

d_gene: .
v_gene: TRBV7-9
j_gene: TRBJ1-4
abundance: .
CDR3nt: TGTGCCAGCAGCTTAGGGTCCAGCGGGAATGAAAAACTGTTTTTT
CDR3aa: CASSLGSSGNEKLFF

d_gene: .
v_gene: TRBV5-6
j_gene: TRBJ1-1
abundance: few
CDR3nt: TGTGCCAGCAGCTTTGTTGGGCGCAACACTGAAGCTTTCTTT
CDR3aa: CASSFVGRNTEAFF

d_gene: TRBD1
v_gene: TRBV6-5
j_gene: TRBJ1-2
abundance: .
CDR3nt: TGTGCCAGCAGTTATACAGGGGGAAACTATGGCTACACCTTC
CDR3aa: CASSYTGGNYGYTF

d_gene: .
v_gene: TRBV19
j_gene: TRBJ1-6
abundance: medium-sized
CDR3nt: TGTGCCAGTAGTAAGGACGAAGAGGGCTCACCCCTCCACTTT
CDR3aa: CASSKDEEGSPLHF